A single sample is the source of the 5 T cell receptor beta chains below, sequenced in a study of TIL therapy for anti-PD-1-resistant metastatic lung cancer. Sequencing used immunoSEQ v3. Clones were read by immunoSEQ multiplex PCR, and TCRdb kept only the in-frame ones, dropping some. The sample includes under 70,000 clones, about nine tenths of them seen just once. As to time point: pre-treatment sample, taken before nivolumab and TIL therapy. The sample was blood, taken at baseline. The receptors originated from a person aged 25 to 85 with non-small cell lung cancer.

The chain carries TRBV29-1 and TRBJ2-7; TRBD2 agrees at 12 bases. Germline V CDR1 and CDR2: SQVTM, ANQGSEA. CDR3 length: 14 amino acids. V was pared by 5 bases and J by 2 bases, with 4 bases of the junction left unmatched. CDR3 in amino acids: CSVLTSGSTYEQYF. The CDR3 region has the DNA TGCAGCGTTCTGACTAGCGGGAGTACCTACGAGCAGTACTTC.

A single count supports this clone. The gene calls are TRBV27 and TRBJ2-1, with 9 bases aligning to TRBD1. The trim removed 3 bases at V and 7 bases at J, leaving 7 bases unmatched. The CDR3 covers 15 residues. Per germline, CDR1 MNHEY and CDR2 SMNVEV (reference sequence). Here the CDR3 reads CASSFSGTGYNEQFF. Here the CDR3 DNA reads TGTGCCAGCAGTTTTTCCGGGACAGGGTATAATGAGCAGTTCTTC.

This chain links TRBV14 with TRBJ2-1; 10 positions agree with TRBD2. The CDR3 contains 15 residues. J was trimmed by 8 bases and V by 3 bases; bases with no gene match: 7. CDR1 is SGHDN and CDR2 is FVKESK in the germline V gene. The CDR3 protein is CASSQSGRAIDEQFF. DNA of the CDR3: TGTGCCAGCAGCCAGAGCGGGAGGGCTATTGATGAGCAGTTCTTC.

V gene TRBV3-1 (or the pseudogene TRBV3-2) combines with J gene TRBJ1-1; the D is unclear. This CDR3 comprises 14 residues. Trimming pared 1 base from V and 7 bases from J, leaving 13 bases between. The germline V gene has CDR1 LGHDT and CDR2 YNNKEL (reference sequence). CDR3 in amino acids: CASSQGVQYLEAFF. The CDR3 DNA is TGTGCCAGCAGCCAAGGGGTGCAATACCTTGAAGCTTTCTTT.

This rearrangement joins TRBV3-1 (or the pseudogene TRBV3-2) to TRBJ2-7, with a tentative D call TRBD2 (7 bases). V lost 4 bases and J lost 3, with 16 bases in between. The CDR3 is made up of 15 amino acids. Germline lookup yields CDR1 LGHDT and CDR2 YNNKEL (reference sequence). The CDR3, as DNA: TGTGCCAGCAGCCTGGCGGAGGGGGGGGGCTACGAGCAGTACTTC. It is translated as CASSLAEGGGYEQYF.